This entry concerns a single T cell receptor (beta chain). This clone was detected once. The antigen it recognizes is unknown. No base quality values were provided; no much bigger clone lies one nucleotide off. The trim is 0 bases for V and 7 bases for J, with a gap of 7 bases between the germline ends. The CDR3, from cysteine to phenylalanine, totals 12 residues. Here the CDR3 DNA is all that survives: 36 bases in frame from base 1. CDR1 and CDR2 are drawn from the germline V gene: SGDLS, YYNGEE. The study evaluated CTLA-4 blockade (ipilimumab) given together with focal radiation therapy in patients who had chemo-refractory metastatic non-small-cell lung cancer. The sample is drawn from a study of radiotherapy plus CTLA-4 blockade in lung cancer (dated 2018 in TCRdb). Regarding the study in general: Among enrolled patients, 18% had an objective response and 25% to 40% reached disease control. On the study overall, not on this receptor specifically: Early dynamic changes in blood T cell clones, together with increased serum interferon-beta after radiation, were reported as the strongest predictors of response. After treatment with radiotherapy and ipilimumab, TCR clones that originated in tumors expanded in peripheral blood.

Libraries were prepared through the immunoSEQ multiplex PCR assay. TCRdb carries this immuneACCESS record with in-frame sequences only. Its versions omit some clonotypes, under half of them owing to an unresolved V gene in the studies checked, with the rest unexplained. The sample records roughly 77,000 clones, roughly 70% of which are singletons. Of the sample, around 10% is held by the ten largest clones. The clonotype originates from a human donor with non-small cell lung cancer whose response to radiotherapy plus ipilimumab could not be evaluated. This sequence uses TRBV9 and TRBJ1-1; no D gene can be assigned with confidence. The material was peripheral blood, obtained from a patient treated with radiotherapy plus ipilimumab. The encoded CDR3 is CASSVVEGEAFF. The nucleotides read TGTGCCAGCAGCGTAGTCGAGGGTGAAGCTTTCTTT.